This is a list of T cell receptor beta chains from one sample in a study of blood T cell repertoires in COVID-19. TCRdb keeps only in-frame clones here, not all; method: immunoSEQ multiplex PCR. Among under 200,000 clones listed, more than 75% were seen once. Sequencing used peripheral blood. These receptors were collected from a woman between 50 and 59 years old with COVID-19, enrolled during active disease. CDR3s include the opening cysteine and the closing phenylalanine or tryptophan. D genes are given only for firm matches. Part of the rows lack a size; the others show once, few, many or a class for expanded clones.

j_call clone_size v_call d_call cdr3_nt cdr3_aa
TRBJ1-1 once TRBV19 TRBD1 TGTGCCAGTAGTATACCACAGGGGATGAACACTGAAGCTTTCTTT CASSIPQGMNTEAFF
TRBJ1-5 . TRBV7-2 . TGTGCCAGCAGCTTACAGGGGATGCACAATCAGCCCCAGCATTTT CASSLQGMHNQPQHF
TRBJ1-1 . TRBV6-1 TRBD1 TGTGCCAGCAGTGAGGCGGGACAGGGGGCGGCTGAAGCTTTCTTT CASSEAGQGAAEAFF
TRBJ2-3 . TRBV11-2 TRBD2 TGTGCCAGCAGCTTAGACGGGGGGGTTGATACGCAGTATTTT CASSLDGGVDTQYF
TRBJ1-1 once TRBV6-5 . TGTGCCAGCAGTTATGTAGGGGACTATTCGAACACTGAAGCTTTCTTT CASSYVGDYSNTEAFF
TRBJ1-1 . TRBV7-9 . TGTGCCAGCAGCAGCAGGGGCAACCCTTCTCCTTTCTCAGAAGCTTTCTTT CASSSRGNPSPFSEAFF
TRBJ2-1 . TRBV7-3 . TGTGCCAGCAGCCCCGCTAACGGCTCCTACAATGAGCAGTTCTTC CASSPANGSYNEQFF
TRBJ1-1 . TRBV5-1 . TGCGCCAGCGCCCCAGGGCCTTCGAACACTGAAGCTTTCTTT CASAPGPSNTEAFF
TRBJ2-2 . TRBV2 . TGTGCCAGCAGTGTTCGGGGAATTAACACCGGGGAGCTGTTTTTT CASSVRGINTGELFF
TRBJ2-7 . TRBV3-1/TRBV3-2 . TGTGCCAGCAGCCACGGGGGGCTCTACGAGCAGTACTTC CASSHGGLYEQYF
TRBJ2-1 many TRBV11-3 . TGTGCCAGCAGCGAACGACTATCTCCCAATGAGCAGTTCTTC CASSERLSPNEQFF
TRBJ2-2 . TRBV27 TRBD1 TGTGCCAGCAGGGTCGCAGGGGGCACCGGGGAGCTGTTTTTT CASRVAGGTGELFF
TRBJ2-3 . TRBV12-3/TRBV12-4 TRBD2 TGTGCCAGCAGTTCCCACGGGAGGGGTACGCAGTATTTT CASSSHGRGTQYF
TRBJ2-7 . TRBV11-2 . TGTGCCAGCAGCACCCCGACGGGGTACGAGCAGTACTTC CASSTPTGYEQYF
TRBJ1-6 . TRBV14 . TGTGCCAGCAGCGACGACCCCTGGGGGGGTTCACCCCTCCACTTT CASSDDPWGGSPLHF
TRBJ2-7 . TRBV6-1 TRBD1 TGTGCCAGCAGTGCGGGCGGACAGGTCCTCTCCTACGAGCAGTACTTC CASSAGGQVLSYEQYF
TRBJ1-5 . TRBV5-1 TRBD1 TGCGCCAGCAGCCCGGGACAGCCTAGCAATCAGCCCCAGCATTTT CASSPGQPSNQPQHF
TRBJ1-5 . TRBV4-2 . TGTGCCAGCAGCCAAGGGTGGGGGGGGCCCAATCAGCCCCAGCATTTT CASSQGWGGPNQPQHF
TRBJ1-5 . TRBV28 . TGTGCCAGCAGTTTGGGGCCGTTCAGGGCGTATAGCAATCAGCCCCAGCATTTT CASSLGPFRAYSNQPQHF
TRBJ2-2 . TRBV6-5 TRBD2 TGTGCCAGCAGTTACGCCTGGGGGAGGGACACCGGGGAGCTGTTTTTT CASSYAWGRDTGELFF
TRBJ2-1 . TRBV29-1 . TGCAGCGTTGAAGATCTCTATGAGCAGTTCTTC CSVEDLYEQFF
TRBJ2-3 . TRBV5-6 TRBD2 TGTGCCAGCAGAAGAGGGACTAGCGTTGTCACAGATACGCAGTATTTT CASRRGTSVVTDTQYF
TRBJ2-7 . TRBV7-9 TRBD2 TGTGCCAGCAGCTGGGGGGGGAATCCCTACGAGCAGTACTTC CASSWGGNPYEQYF
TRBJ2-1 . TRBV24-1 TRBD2 TGTGCCACCAGTGATGTTGTGCGGGGGGCGTACAATGAGCAGTTCTTC CATSDVVRGAYNEQFF
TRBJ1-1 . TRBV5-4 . TGTGCCAGCAGCCCTCAACAGGGCAACACTGAAGCTTTCTTT CASSPQQGNTEAFF
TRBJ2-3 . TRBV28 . TGTGCCAGCAGTATAGCGGATACGCAGTATTTT CASSIADTQYF
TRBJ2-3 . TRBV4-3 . TGCGCCAGCAGCCAGGACACAGGAATAGATACGCAGTATTTT CASSQDTGIDTQYF
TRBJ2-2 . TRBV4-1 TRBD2 TGCGCCAGCAGCCATATAGCGGGGGGGAACACCGGGGAGCTGTTTTTT CASSHIAGGNTGELFF
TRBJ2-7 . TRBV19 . TGTGCCAGTAGTGACACAGGTCTTTGGGATGACGAGCAGTACTTC CASSDTGLWDDEQYF
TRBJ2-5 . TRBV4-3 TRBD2 TGCGCCAGCAGCCCCGGACTAGCGGGGGAGGGGGGCGAGGAGACCCAGTACTTC CASSPGLAGEGGEETQYF
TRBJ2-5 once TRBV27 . TGTGCCAGCCGAAAACAGCGGATCCAAGAGACCCAGTACTTC CASRKQRIQETQYF
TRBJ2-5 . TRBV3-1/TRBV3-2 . TGTGCCAGCAGCCAAGATAAAGAGACCCAGTACTTC CASSQDKETQYF
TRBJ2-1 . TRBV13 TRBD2 TGTGCCAGCAGCACGCGGGGGGGCCCCTACAATGAGCAGTTCTTC CASSTRGGPYNEQFF
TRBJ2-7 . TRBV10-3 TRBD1 TGTGCCAGACCGGGACAGGATTCCTACGAGCAGTACTTC CARPGQDSYEQYF
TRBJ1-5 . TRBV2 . TGTGCCAGCACTAGAACGCCAGGGGCTAACCAGCCCCAGCATTTT CASTRTPGANQPQHF
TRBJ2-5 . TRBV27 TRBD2 TGTGCCAGCAGTTCACTCGGACTAGCGGGGGTACACCGTGTAGAGACCCAGTACTTC CASSSLGLAGVHRVETQYF
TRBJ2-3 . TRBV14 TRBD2 TGTGCCAGCAGCCAAGGGACTAGCGGACATTTCACAGATACGCAGTATTTT CASSQGTSGHFTDTQYF
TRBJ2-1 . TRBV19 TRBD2 TGTGCCAGTAGTGGGGGACTAGCGGCTTCCTACAATGAGCAGTTCTTC CASSGGLAASYNEQFF
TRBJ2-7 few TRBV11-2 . TGTGCCAGCAGCTTAGGGGCCGGCGCAGCAGCCGAGCAGTACTTC CASSLGAGAAAEQYF
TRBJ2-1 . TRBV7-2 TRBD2 TGTGCCAGCAGCTTAGGCGGGACGGGGGGTAAGAATGAGCAGTTCTTC CASSLGGTGGKNEQFF
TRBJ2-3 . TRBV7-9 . TGTGCCAGCAGCTTAGTCAGGGTGAGCACAGATACGCAGTATTTT CASSLVRVSTDTQYF
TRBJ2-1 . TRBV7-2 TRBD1 TGTGCCAGCATCCCCCCGCCGGGACAGGTGTCCAATGAGCAGTTCTTC CASIPPPGQVSNEQFF
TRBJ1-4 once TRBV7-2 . TGTGCCAGCAGCTTAGGCGGCCTTGATAGGGAAAAACTGTTTTTT CASSLGGLDREKLFF
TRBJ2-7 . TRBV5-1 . TGCGCCAGCAGCTCACATCGAATGCTAAAGGACAGCGAGTACGAGCAGTACTTC CASSSHRMLKDSEYEQYF
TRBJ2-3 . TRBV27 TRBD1 TGTGCCAGCAGCCCAGGGGGCAGTAGTACAGATACGCAGTATTTT CASSPGGSSTDTQYF